The clone carrying this T cell receptor (beta chain) has only a few counts. This sample was included in a study of sequential checkpoint blockade in melanoma. Sample treatment: randomized to nivolumab then ipilimumab (arm A) or the reverse (arm B). The length of the CDR3 is 13 residues. Per the germline V gene, CDR1 is SNHLY and CDR2 is FYNNEI. Trimming cost V 8 bases and J 5 bases; bases outside gene matches: 7. Repertoires were generated with immunoSEQ multiplex PCR, while TCRdb's copy carries only in-frame clones and drops some. The sample lists about 30,000 clones; roughly 80% were seen once. The chain couples TRBV2 to TRBJ2-5, with 8 bases fitting TRBD1. This sequence was found in a human donor with melanoma. The sequences come from CD8+ T cells sorted from blood (inferred from file names), collected from a patient given nivolumab and ipilimumab in sequence. CDR3 DNA: TGTGCCAGCGGGGGACAGGTTAGCGAGACCCAGTACTTC. It translates to CASGGQVSETQYF. Full variable domain (missing parts from reference TRBV2 and TRBJ2-5): EPEVTQTPSHQVTQMGQEVILRCVPISNHLYFYWYRQILGQKVEFLVSFYNNEISEKSEIFDDQFSVERPDGSNFTLKIRSTKLEDSAMYFCASGGQVSETQYFGPGTRLLVL.